The 21 T cell receptor beta chains below were found in one sample sequenced in a study of T and B cells in COVID-19 patients. TRB rearrangements were amplified by multiplex PCR with BIOMED2 TRB-A/B primers. Each CDR3 protein is one row after TCRdb ran MiXCR on the multiplex PCR reads. The sample has 10,000 or so distinct CDR3 sequences; over 30% are singletons. Blood genomic DNA input for TRB amplification was about 250-550 ng. The specimen was blood. These receptor sequences come from a human donor with active COVID-19.

Judged by abundance, this clonotype is medium-sized. In DNA form, the CDR3 reads TGCAGCGTTGGGCAGGCCCCTTCGGGGGAGCAGTTCTTC. It encodes CSVGQAPSGEQFF. The chain is built from TRBV29-1 and TRBJ2-1, with D possibly TRBD2 on 5 matching bases. Trimming removed 4 bases from V and 10 bases from J, with 17 bases in between. Germline V gene data show CDR1 as SQVTM and CDR2 as ANQGSEA. This CDR3 region has 13 residues.

In its sample, this clonotype is medium-sized. The rearrangement joins TRBV12-3 or TRBV12-4 to TRBJ2-1; no clear D gene. The CDR3 runs 13 residues. The V gene lost 2 bases and the J gene lost 7 bases, with 9 bases spanning the gap. The DNA for the CDR3 is TGTGCCAGCAGTTTACCAGGTAAGAATGAGCAGTTCTTC. This encodes CASSLPGKNEQFF.

This clonotype turned up a few times. This sequence joins TRBV5-6 and TRBJ1-6; D is undetermined. CDR1 and CDR2 (germline): SGHDT, YYEEEE. V was trimmed by 4 bases and J by 9 bases, leaving 11 bases between them. The CDR3 length is 13 residues. The CDR3 is CASSRAGSSPLHF. The CDR3 nucleotides are TGTGCCAGCAGCCGAGCCGGGAGTTCACCCCTCCACTTT.

J is TRBJ2-7 and V is TRBV5-1; 9 bases are a match to TRBD2. J lost 4 bases, V lost 2 bases, and 13 bases had no gene match. The CDR3 consists of 17 residues. CDR1 is SGHRS, CDR2 YFSETQ, per germline. CDR3 region: CASSLSAGGPNFYEQYF. The CDR3 nucleotides are TGCGCCAGCAGCTTATCTGCGGGGGGGCCTAACTTTTACGAGCAGTACTTC.

The chain employs TRBV24-1 and TRBJ1-2; D is ambiguous. V was trimmed by 3 bases and J by 9 bases, leaving 19 bases between them. CDR3 length: 15 amino acids. Germline loops: CDR1 KGHDR, CDR2 SFDVKD. DNA of the CDR3: TGTGCCACCAGTGATCTCACGTGGGGTGAGGAAAGCTACACCTTC. This encodes CATSDLTWGEESYTF.

The sample holds a few counts of this clonotype. The V call is TRBV18, the J call TRBJ1-1; perhaps TRBD1 as D (6 bases). Germline CDR1 and CDR2: KGHSH and LQKENI. V was cut by 2 bases and J by 1 base, with 11 bases left in between. This CDR3 contains 15 residues. Here the CDR3 DNA reads TGTGCCAGCTCACCAGGAACCAGGGGGAACACTGAAGCTTTCTTT. Its translation is CASSPGTRGNTEAFF.

The genes are TRBV5-6 and TRBJ1-4; D uncertain. V lost 3 bases, J lost 0 bases, and 12 bases lay in between. The CDR3 runs to 16 residues. Germline CDR1 SGHDT, CDR2 YYEEEE. The CDR3 DNA is TGTGCCAGCAGCTCGCGCCCGGGCGCAACTAATGAAAAACTGTTTTTT. This encodes CASSSRPGATNEKLFF.

V usage is TRBV12-3 or TRBV12-4 and J usage is TRBJ1-4; 9 bases agree with TRBD1. The CDR3 loop spans 18 amino acids. Trimming removed 5 bases from V and 8 bases from J; junction bases left unmatched: 18. The CDR3 here is CASSTYRTGVRYKEKLFF. CDR3 DNA: TGTGCCAGCAGTACCTATCGGACAGGGGTAAGATATAAAGAAAAACTGTTTTTT.

The gene calls are TRBV29-1 and TRBJ2-3; TRBD2 matches at 11 bases. Trimming removed 8 bases from V and 4 bases from J; junction bases left unmatched: 5. There are 13 residues in the CDR3. From germline, CDR1 is SQVTM and CDR2 ANQGSEA. DNA of the CDR3: TGCAGCTTTAGCGGGGGGGCCCCAGATACGCAGTATTTT. Translation: CSFSGGAPDTQYF.

This clonotype appeared a few times. This chain connects TRBV4-2 to TRBJ2-3; 9 positions agree with TRBD2. There are 16 residues in the CDR3. Germline CDR1 reads LGHNA; CDR2 reads YNFKEQ. V shed 0 bases, J shed 2 bases, and the junction held 3 bases outside the gene matches. The CDR3 loop is CASSQDASGTTDTQYF. DNA of the CDR3: TGTGCCAGCAGCCAAGATGCTAGCGGGACCACAGATACGCAGTATTTT.

This clonotype was counted only a few times. The chain combines TRBV19 with TRBJ1-1; the match to TRBD1 covers 8 bases. This CDR3 spans 13 amino acids. With V trimmed by 6 bases and J by 7 bases, 7 bases remained unmatched. Per the germline V gene, CDR1 is LNHDA and CDR2 is SQIVND (reference sequence). The CDR3 DNA follows: TGTGCCAGTAGAGGACAGGGAGTGGGTGAAGCTTTCTTT. This translates into CASRGQGVGEAFF.

A remark on this clonotype: Sequence at one end of the junction differs from germline and may be a read error. V is TRBV6-5 and J is TRBJ2-1, with D hard to call. This CDR3 has 13 residues. CDR1 is MNHEY and CDR2 is SVGAGI in the germline V gene. The CDR3 nucleotides read TGTTCCAGCAGTTACTCAGGATCCAATGAGCAGTTCTTC. Its protein is CSSSYSGSNEQFF.

This clonotype was seen only a few times. The chain couples TRBV12-3 or TRBV12-4 to TRBJ1-2, with D hard to call. This CDR3 comprises 14 residues. V was cut by 7 bases and J by 7 bases, with 19 bases left in between. This CDR3 reads CASIPFRGTGGYTF. The CDR3 region has the DNA TGTGCCAGCATTCCCTTTCGGGGAACGGGTGGCTACACCTTC.

This clonotype is judged medium-sized. The chain is built from TRBV29-1 and TRBJ1-5; 7 nucleotides line up with TRBD1. After removal of 6 bases from V and 2 bases from J, the junction contained 4 bases not matched to a gene. This CDR3 contains 13 residues. Germline loops: CDR1 SQVTM, CDR2 ANQGSEA. The CDR3 protein is CSVSGTGNQPQHF. The CDR3 nucleotides read TGCAGCGTCTCCGGGACAGGCAATCAGCCCCAGCATTTT.

Only a few counts were recorded for this clonotype. J is TRBJ2-7 and V is TRBV6-2 or TRBV6-3; perhaps TRBD1 as D (5 bases). V lost 10 bases and J 3 bases, leaving 13 bases between the germline ends. The CDR3 covers 12 residues. The V gene's germline CDR1 is MNHEY and CDR2 SVGEGT. CDR3 loop: CAIRTRDYEQYF. The DNA for the CDR3 is TGTGCCATACGGACCAGGGACTACGAGCAGTACTTC.

The table lists this clonotype with a few counts. The rearrangement uses TRBV7-2 and TRBJ2-1; D is undetermined. In germline, CDR1 is SGHTA, CDR2 FQGNSA. V lost 1 base, J lost 0 bases, and 10 bases lay in between. The length of the CDR3 is 16 residues. CDR3 DNA: TGTGCCAGCAGCTTAGGATCTGGTAGCTCCTACAATGAGCAGTTCTTC. This gives the protein CASSLGSGSSYNEQFF. The full variable domain, rest sourced from reference TRBV7-2 and TRBJ2-1, is GAGVSQSPSNKVTEKGKDVELRCDPISGHTALYWYRQSLGQGLEFLIYFQGNSAPDKSGLPSDRFSAERTGGSVSTLTIQRTQQEDSAVYLCASSLGSGSSYNEQFFGPGTRLTVL.

This clonotype is categorized as medium-sized. The chain couples TRBV18 to TRBJ2-3; 8 positions match TRBD1. CDR3 size: 13 residues. Germline loops: CDR1 KGHSH, CDR2 LQKENI. V lost 8 bases, J lost 3 bases, and 4 bases stayed unmatched. In DNA form, the CDR3 reads TGTGCCAGCCGACAGGGGAGGACAGATACGCAGTATTTT. Protein product: CASRQGRTDTQYF.

This clonotype was recorded a few times. V usage is TRBV18 and J usage is TRBJ1-4, with 7 nucleotides matching TRBD1. The CDR3 is made up of 18 amino acids. Trimming at V came to 0 bases and at J to 8 bases, leaving 15 bases not matched to a gene. Germline V lookup: CDR1 KGHSH, CDR2 LQKENI. Here the CDR3 DNA reads TGTGCCAGCTCACCACCGGAAATTACAGGGGCCTTAAAGGAAAAACTGTTTTTT. It translates to CASSPPEITGALKEKLFF. Full variable domain (rest looked up from reference TRBV18 and TRBJ1-4): NAGVMQNPRHLVRRRGQEARLRCSPMKGHSHVYWYRQLPEEGLKFMVYLQKENIIDESGMPKERFSAEFPKEGPSILRIQQVVRGDSAAYFCASSPPEITGALKEKLFFGSGTQLSVL.

By frequency in the sample, this clonotype is medium-sized. V gene TRBV12-3 or TRBV12-4 combines with J gene TRBJ1-2, with D tentatively TRBD1 (5 bases). The CDR3 is made up of 12 amino acids. Trimming removed 6 bases from V and 4 bases from J, with 9 bases in between. Here the CDR3 reads CASRDMSYGYTF. CDR3 DNA: TGTGCCAGCAGGGACATGAGCTATGGCTACACCTTC.

The genes are TRBV20-1 and TRBJ1-2; TRBD1 aligns across 8 bases. In germline, CDR1 is DFQATT, CDR2 SNEGSKA (reference sequence). CDR3 length equals 15 residues. The V gene end was trimmed by 3 bases and the J gene end by 2 bases; junction bases not matched to a gene: 8. The CDR3, as DNA: TGCAGTGCTAGGGGACAGGTCCCCCTCAACTATGGCTACACCTTC. Amino acids: CSARGQVPLNYGYTF.

Within the sample, this clonotype is medium-sized (0.01 to 0.1%). The V and J genes are TRBV5-6 and TRBJ2-7, with 9 bases identical to TRBD1. The CDR3 is made up of 16 amino acids. Germline V gene lookup returns CDR1 SGHDT and CDR2 YYEEEE. The J segment lost 4 bases and the V segment lost 1 base, leaving 9 bases of the junction unmatched. CDR3 coding DNA: TGTGCCAGCAGCTTGACGGGACAGGGAGAAGCTTACGAGCAGTACTTC. It specifies CASSLTGQGEAYEQYF.